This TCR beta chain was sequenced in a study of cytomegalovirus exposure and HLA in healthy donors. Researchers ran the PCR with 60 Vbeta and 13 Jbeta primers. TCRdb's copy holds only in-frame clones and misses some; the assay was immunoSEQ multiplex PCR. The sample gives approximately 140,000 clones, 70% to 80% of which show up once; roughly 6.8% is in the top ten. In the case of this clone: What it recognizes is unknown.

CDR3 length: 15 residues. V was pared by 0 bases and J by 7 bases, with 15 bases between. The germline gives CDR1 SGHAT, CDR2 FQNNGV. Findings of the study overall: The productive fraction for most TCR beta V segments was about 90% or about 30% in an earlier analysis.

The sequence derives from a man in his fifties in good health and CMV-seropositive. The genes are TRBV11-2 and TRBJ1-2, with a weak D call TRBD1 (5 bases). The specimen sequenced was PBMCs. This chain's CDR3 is CASSLELMGLGGYTF. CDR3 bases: TGTGCCAGCAGCTTAGAACTTATGGGGCTTGGTGGCTACACCTTC. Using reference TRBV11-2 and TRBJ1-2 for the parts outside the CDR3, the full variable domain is EAGVAQSPRYKIIEKRQSVAFWCNPISGHATLYWYQQILGQGPKLLIQFQNNGVVDDSQLPKDRFSAERLKGVDSTLKIQPAKLEDSAVYLCASSLELMGLGGYTFGSGTRLTVV.